Presented here are 19 T cell receptor beta chains from one specimen sequenced in a study of PD-1 blockade in classical Hodgkin lymphoma. The data were produced by immunoSEQ multiplex PCR, yet TCRdb's version contains in-frame clones alone and is incomplete. The sample includes some 100,000 clones, around 88% of them seen just once. All trial patients relapsed after autologous stem cell transplantation. Sequenced here: peripheral blood mononuclear cells (PBMCs), sampled before the second cycle of nivolumab. The receptors come from a human donor with classical Hodgkin lymphoma.

The chain is built from TRBV14 and TRBJ1-2, with 7 bases that match TRBD1. Germline trimming cut 4 bases from V and 5 bases from J; bases unmatched to any gene: 4. CDR3 length: 13 amino acids. Germline CDR1 SGHDN, CDR2 FVKESK. CDR3 region: CASSPDRRYGYTF. Written as DNA, the CDR3 is TGTGCCAGCAGCCCGGACAGGCGGTATGGCTACACCTTC.

The chain links TRBV4-2 to TRBJ1-1, with 7 bases fitting TRBD1. J gave up 3 bases and V 5 bases, and 15 bases lay outside the gene matches. This CDR3 spans 17 amino acids. From germline, CDR1 is LGHNA and CDR2 YNFKEQ. CDR3 amino acids: CASSYRDSAFWDTEAFF. The CDR3 DNA sequence: TGTGCCAGCAGCTACCGGGACAGTGCTTTTTGGGACACTGAAGCTTTCTTT.

This chain connects TRBV7-2 to TRBJ1-3; D is perhaps TRBD1 (6 bases). Germline CDR1 SGHTA, CDR2 FQGNSA. The CDR3 is made up of 14 amino acids. V lost 6 bases, J lost 3 bases, and 12 bases lay in between. The CDR3 spells CASSSQGNGNTIYF. CDR3 nucleotides: TGTGCCAGCAGTTCCCAGGGGAATGGAAACACCATATATTTT.

This clone has only a few counts. V usage is TRBV6-6 and J usage is TRBJ1-2, with a possible D match to TRBD1 (6 bases). Trimming removed 0 bases at V and 4 bases at J, with 12 bases between. CDR1 is MNHNY and CDR2 is SVGAGI in the germline V gene (reference sequence). The CDR3 has 15 amino acids. CDR3 in amino acids: CASSYSSRGIYGYTF. The CDR3, as DNA: TGTGCCAGCAGTTACTCGAGCAGGGGCATCTATGGCTACACCTTC.

V is TRBV30 and J is TRBJ1-4; perhaps TRBD1 as D (6 bases). From germline, CDR1 is GTSNPN and CDR2 SVGIG (reference sequence). This CDR3 is built from 13 residues. V lost 3 bases, J lost 8 bases, and 13 bases lay in between. CDR3 sequence reads: CAWRSSGTEKLFF. The CDR3 DNA reads TGTGCCTGGAGATCCAGTGGGACAGAAAAACTGTTTTTT.

The chain is built from TRBV21-1 and TRBJ2-3; the table's D call of TRBD1 was not tested on the DNA. TRBV21-1 constitutes a pseudogene. There are 15 residues in the CDR3. The CDR3 spells CASSHRQGVTDTQYF. The CDR3 DNA sequence: TGTGCCAGCAGCCACAGACAGGGCGTAACAGATACGCAGTATTTT.

The rearrangement uses TRBV7-9 and TRBJ2-7; perhaps TRBD2 as D (5 bases). The germline V gene has CDR1 SEHNR and CDR2 FQNEAQ (reference sequence). The V and J ends lost 5 bases and 6 bases respectively, with 14 bases between them. This CDR3 is 13 amino acids long. The CDR3 reads CASSRVGEGEQYF. CDR3 coding DNA: TGTGCCAGCAGCCGCGTGGGTGAGGGCGAGCAGTACTTC. Combining the CDR3 with reference TRBV7-9 and TRBJ2-7 gives the whole variable domain DTGVSQNPRHKITKRGQNVTFRCDPISEHNRLYWYRQTLGQGPEFLTYFQNEAQLEKSRLLSDRFSAERPKGSFSTLEIQRTEQGDSAMYLCASSRVGEGEQYFGPGTRLTVT.

The V call is TRBV19, the J call TRBJ1-5; TRBD1 aligns across 8 bases. This CDR3 is 16 amino acids long. The V segment lost 6 bases and the J segment 0 bases; nucleotides outside the gene matches: 7. CDR1 LNHDA and CDR2 SQIVND come from the germline V gene (reference sequence). This CDR3 is CASREQGGYSNQPQHF. CDR3 bases: TGTGCCAGTAGGGAACAGGGGGGATATAGCAATCAGCCCCAGCATTTT.

The genes are TRBV10-3 and TRBJ1-5; TRBD1 agrees at 7 bases. CDR1 and CDR2 (germline): ENHRY, SYGVKD. Germline trimming cut 3 bases from V and 0 bases from J; bases unmatched to any gene: 8. The CDR3 covers 17 residues. Here the CDR3 reads CAISDRDRLYSNQPQHF. CDR3 in DNA: TGTGCCATCAGTGACCGGGACAGACTTTATAGCAATCAGCCCCAGCATTTT.

DNA for the CDR3: TGTGCCAGCAGTTTGGCAGGCTATAATTCACCCCTCCACTTT. Encoded protein: CASSLAGYNSPLHF. V is TRBV6-6 and J is TRBJ1-6, with D hard to call. There are 14 residues in the CDR3. Germline V CDR1 and CDR2: MNHNY, SVGAGI (reference sequence). V was shortened by 4 bases and J by 3 bases, with 7 bases between the two germline ends.

With regard to this clone: A read error may account for a junction end that differs from germline. Distinct nucleotide sequences in the sample also encode this CDR3. CDR3 sequence (DNA): TGTGCCAGCAGCCTAGAGACCCAGTACTTC. Encoded protein: CASSLETQYF. The chain has TRBV11-2 and TRBJ2-5; D is undetermined. Germline values: CDR1 SGHAT, CDR2 FQNNGV. The length of the CDR3 is 10 residues.

The chain uses TRBV11-2 and TRBJ1-2, with D perhaps TRBD1 (6 bases). The CDR3 has 13 amino acids. The V gene lost 5 bases and the J gene lost 8 bases, with 15 bases spanning the gap. CDR1 is SGHAT, CDR2 FQNNGV, per germline. In DNA form, the CDR3 reads TGTGCCAGCAGCCCGCAGGGGTGGGGGGGCTACACCTTC. This sequence encodes CASSPQGWGGYTF.

This chain uses TRBV5-1 with TRBJ2-5, with 14 bases fitting TRBD2. The length of the CDR3 is 17 residues. The V gene's germline CDR1 is SGHRS and CDR2 YFSETQ. The V and J ends lost 2 bases and 2 bases, in that order; junction bases with no gene match: 5. For the CDR3, the DNA is TGCGCCAGCAGCTTCCTCAGGACTAGCGGGGGGCAAGAGACCCAGTACTTC. It is translated as CASSFLRTSGGQETQYF. The full variable domain, with the rest looked up from reference TRBV5-1 and TRBJ2-5, is KAGVTQTPRYLIKTRGQQVTLSCSPISGHRSVSWYQQTPGQGLQFLFEYFSETQRNKGNFPGRFSGRQFSNSRSEMNVSTLELGDSALYLCASSFLRTSGGQETQYFGPGTRLLVL.

The chain links TRBV19 to TRBJ1-2; 10 nucleotides match TRBD1. This CDR3 comprises 15 residues. With 3 bases clipped from V and 3 bases from J, the junction kept 4 bases outside the gene matches. Germline assignment: CDR1 LNHDA and CDR2 SQIVND (reference sequence). The CDR3 spells CASSMGQGYDYGYTF. The CDR3, as DNA: TGTGCCAGTAGTATGGGACAGGGGTACGACTATGGCTACACCTTC.

The V call is TRBV2, the J call TRBJ1-1; 7 bases match TRBD1. The CDR3 extends over 14 amino acids. From germline, CDR1 is SNHLY and CDR2 FYNNEI. V gave up 6 bases and J gave up 0 bases; unmatched junction bases: 4. The chain's CDR3 is CASRWDSLNTEAFF. DNA of the CDR3: TGTGCCAGCAGATGGGACAGTTTGAACACTGAAGCTTTCTTT.

The rearrangement links TRBV11-2 to TRBJ1-4; 9 nucleotides match TRBD1. V gave up 5 bases and J gave up 7 bases; unmatched junction bases: 5. The germline V gene has CDR1 SGHAT and CDR2 FQNNGV. The CDR3 length is 14 residues. The CDR3 DNA sequence: TGTGCCAGCAGCCTACAGGGGGCGGGTGAAAAACTGTTTTTT. The encoded protein is CASSLQGAGEKLFF.

This clone was observed a single time. The chain employs TRBV6-4 and TRBJ2-2; D is ambiguous. Per the germline V gene, CDR1 is MRHNA and CDR2 is SNTAGT. The length of the CDR3 is 15 residues. V was cut by 3 bases and J by 0 bases, with 8 bases left in between. The CDR3 region is CASSDSTSNTGELFF. The CDR3 DNA reads as TGTGCCAGCAGTGATAGTACCTCGAACACCGGGGAGCTGTTTTTT.

The rearrangement joins TRBV7-9 to TRBJ1-1, with TRBD1 matching 8 bases. The CDR3 contains 16 residues. With 1 base clipped from V and 1 base from J, the junction kept 5 bases outside the gene matches. The germline CDR1 and CDR2 sequences are SEHNR and FQNEAQ (reference sequence). This CDR3 is CASSLGRQGPNTEAFF. In nucleotides, the CDR3 is TGTGCCAGCAGCTTAGGGCGACAGGGGCCGAACACTGAAGCTTTCTTT.

The gene calls are TRBV6-5 and TRBJ1-2; tentatively, D is TRBD1 (6 bases). Germline-derived CDR1 and CDR2 are MNHEY and SVGAGI. The CDR3 totals 14 residues. With 0 bases removed from V and 6 bases from J, the gap between germline ends came to 11 bases. The CDR3 loop is CASSYSHRENGYTF. CDR3 sequence (DNA): TGTGCCAGCAGTTACTCGCACAGGGAGAATGGCTACACCTTC.